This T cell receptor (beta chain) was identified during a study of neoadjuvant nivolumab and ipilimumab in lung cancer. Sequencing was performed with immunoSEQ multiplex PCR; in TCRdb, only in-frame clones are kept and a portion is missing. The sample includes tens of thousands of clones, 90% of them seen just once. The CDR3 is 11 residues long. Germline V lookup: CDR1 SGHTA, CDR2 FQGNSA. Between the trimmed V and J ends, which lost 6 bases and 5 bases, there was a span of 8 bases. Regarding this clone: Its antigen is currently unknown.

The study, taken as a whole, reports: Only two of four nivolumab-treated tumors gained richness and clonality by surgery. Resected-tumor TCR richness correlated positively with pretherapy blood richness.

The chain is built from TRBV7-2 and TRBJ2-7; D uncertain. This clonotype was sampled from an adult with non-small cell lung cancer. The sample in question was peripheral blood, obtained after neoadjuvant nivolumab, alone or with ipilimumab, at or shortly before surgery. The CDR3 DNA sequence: TGTGCCAGCAGGGGGTTCCACGAGCAGTACTTC. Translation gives CASRGFHEQYF. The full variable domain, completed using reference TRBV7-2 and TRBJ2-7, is GAGVSQSPSNKVTEKGKDVELRCDPISGHTALYWYRQSLGQGLEFLIYFQGNSAPDKSGLPSDRFSAERTGGSVSTLTIQRTQQEDSAVYLCASRGFHEQYFGPGTRLTVT.